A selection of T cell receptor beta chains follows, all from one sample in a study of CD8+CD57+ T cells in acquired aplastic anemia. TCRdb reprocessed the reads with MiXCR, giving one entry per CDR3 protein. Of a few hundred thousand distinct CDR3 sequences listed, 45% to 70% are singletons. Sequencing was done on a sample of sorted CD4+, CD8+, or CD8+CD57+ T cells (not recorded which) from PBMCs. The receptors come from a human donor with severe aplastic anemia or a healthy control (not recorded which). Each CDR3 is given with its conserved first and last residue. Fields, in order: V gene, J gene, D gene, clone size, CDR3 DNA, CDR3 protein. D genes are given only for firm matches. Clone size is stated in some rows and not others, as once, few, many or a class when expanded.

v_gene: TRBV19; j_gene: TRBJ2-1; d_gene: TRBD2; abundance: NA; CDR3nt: TGTGCCAGTAGCCCTACTAGCGGGAGGGTCAATGAGCAGTTCTTC; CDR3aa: CASSPTSGRVNEQFF
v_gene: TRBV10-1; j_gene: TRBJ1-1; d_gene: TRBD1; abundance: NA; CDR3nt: TGCGCCAGCAGTTCAGACAGGGCGACTGGAGCTTTCTTT; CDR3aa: CASSSDRATGAFF
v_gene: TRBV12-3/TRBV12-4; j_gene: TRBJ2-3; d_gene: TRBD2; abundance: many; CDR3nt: TGTGCCAGCAGTTTGGAAGCGGGGGGAATCGCAGATACGCAGTATTTT; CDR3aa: CASSLEAGGIADTQYF
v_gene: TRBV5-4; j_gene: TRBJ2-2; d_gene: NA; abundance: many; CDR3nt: TGTGCCAGCAGCTTATGGGGGCCTAACACCGGGGAGCTGTTTTTT; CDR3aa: CASSLWGPNTGELFF
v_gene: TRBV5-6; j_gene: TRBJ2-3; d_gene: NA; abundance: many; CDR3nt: TGTGCCAGCACGGACTACCCTCAAGATACGCAGTATTTT; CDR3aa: CASTDYPQDTQYF
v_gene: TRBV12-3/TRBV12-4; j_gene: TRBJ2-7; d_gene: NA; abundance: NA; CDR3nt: TGTGCCAGCAGCCTACTAGGACGAGGCGAGCAGTACTTC; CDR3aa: CASSLLGRGEQYF
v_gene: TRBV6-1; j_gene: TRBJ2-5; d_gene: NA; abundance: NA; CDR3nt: TGTGCCAGCAGTTACGGGGTCGACAAAGAGACCCAGTACTTC; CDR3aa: CASSYGVDKETQYF
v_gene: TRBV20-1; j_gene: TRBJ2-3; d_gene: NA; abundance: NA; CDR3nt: TGCAGTGCTACGGACTGGAGCACAGATACGCAGTATTTT; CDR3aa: CSATDWSTDTQYF
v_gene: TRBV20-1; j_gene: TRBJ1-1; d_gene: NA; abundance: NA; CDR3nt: TGCAGTGCTAGTTCCGGGCGGGCAGGGGAGATTGAAGCTTTCTTT; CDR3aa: CSASSGRAGEIEAFF
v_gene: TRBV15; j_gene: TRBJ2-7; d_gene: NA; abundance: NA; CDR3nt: TGTGCCACCAGCAGAGAGGACTCCTACGAGCAGTACTTC; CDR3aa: CATSREDSYEQYF
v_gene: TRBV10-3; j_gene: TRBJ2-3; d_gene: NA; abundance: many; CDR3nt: TGTGCCATCAGTGGAGGCCTCTCGAACTCAGATACGCAGTATTTT; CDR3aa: CAISGGLSNSDTQYF
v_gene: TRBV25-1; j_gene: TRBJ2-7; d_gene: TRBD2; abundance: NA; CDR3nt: TGTGCCAGCAGTGATTATGCTAGCGGGGCCTACTCCTACGAGCAGTACTTC; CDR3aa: CASSDYASGAYSYEQYF
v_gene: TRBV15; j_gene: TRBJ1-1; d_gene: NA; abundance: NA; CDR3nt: TGTGCCACTACCCAGGGGACTACCTACCACGCTGAAGCTTTCTTT; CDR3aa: CATTQGTTYHAEAFF
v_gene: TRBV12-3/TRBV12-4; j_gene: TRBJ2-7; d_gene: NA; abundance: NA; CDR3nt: TGTGCCAGCAGTTCGTTCAAGGAGCAGTACTTC; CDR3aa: CASSSFKEQYF
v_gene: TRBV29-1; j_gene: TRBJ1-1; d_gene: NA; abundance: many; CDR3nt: TGCAGCGGAGCAGGGGAGGCCACTGAAGCTTTCTTT; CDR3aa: CSGAGEATEAFF
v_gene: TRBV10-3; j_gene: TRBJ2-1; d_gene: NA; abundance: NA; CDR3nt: TGTGCCATCGGTCTTAGCGGCTTGAATGAGCAGTTCTTC; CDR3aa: CAIGLSGLNEQFF
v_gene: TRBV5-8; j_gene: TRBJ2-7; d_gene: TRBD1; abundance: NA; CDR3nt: TGTGCCAGCAGGAGACAGGGGGCATCGACCGAGCAGTACTTC; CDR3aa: CASRRQGASTEQYF
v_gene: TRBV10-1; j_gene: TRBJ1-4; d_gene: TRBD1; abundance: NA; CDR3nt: TGTGCCAGCAGAGGGGACAGACTAGGGGAAAAACTGTTTTTT; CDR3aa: CASRGDRLGEKLFF
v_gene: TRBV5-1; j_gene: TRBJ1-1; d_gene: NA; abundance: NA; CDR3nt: TGCGCCAGCAGCCCTGGCTTTAACACTGAAGCTTTCTTT; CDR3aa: CASSPGFNTEAFF
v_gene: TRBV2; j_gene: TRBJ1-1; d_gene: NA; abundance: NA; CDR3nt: TGTGCCAGCAGTGAGGGCGGGAGTGGGTCTGAAGCTTTCTTT; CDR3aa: CASSEGGSGSEAFF
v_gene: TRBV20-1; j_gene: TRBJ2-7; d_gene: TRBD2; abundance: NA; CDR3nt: TGCAGTGCTACCGGACTAGCCGGCGAGCAGTACTTC; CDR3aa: CSATGLAGEQYF
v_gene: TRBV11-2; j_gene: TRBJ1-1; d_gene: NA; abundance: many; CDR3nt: TGTGCCAGCAGCTTAGAGGGGGTTCCCACTGAAGCTTTCTTT; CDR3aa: CASSLEGVPTEAFF
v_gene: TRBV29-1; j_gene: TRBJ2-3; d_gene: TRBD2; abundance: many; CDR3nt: TGCAGCGTTGTAAGACTAGCGGTAATCACAGATACGCAGTATTTT; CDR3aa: CSVVRLAVITDTQYF
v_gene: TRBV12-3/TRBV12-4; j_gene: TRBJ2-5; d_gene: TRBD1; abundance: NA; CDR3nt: TGTGCCAGCAGTTCAGGGGGCGCAGGGGAGACCCAGTACTTC; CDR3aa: CASSSGGAGETQYF
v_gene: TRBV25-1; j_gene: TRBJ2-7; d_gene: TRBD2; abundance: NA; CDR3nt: TGTGCCAGCAGTGAATTCGTAGCGGGAGGACGGTACTTC; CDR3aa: CASSEFVAGGRYF
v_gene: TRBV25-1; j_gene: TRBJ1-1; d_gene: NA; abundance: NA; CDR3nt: TGTGCCAGCAGTCAAACGTTACAGCGGGGAGGTAACGCTGAAGCTTTCTTT; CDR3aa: CASSQTLQRGGNAEAFF
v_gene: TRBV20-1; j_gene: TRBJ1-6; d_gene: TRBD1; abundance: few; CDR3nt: TGCAGTGCTAGAGGACAGGGGAGGGATAATTCACCCCTCCACTTT; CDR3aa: CSARGQGRDNSPLHF
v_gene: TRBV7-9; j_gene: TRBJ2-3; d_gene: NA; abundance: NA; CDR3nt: TGTGCCAGCAGCTTAGCGAGTGGGGCCTTCAGCACAGATACGCAGTATTTT; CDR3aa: CASSLASGAFSTDTQYF
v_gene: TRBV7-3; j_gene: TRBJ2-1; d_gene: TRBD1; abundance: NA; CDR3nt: TGTGCCAGCAGCCCCCCAGGGGGAGAGCAGTTCTTC; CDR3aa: CASSPPGGEQFF
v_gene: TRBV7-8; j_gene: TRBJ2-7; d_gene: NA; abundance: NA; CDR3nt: TGTGCCAGCAGCTTAGCGCAGGGATCTCCCGAGCAGTACTTC; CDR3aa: CASSLAQGSPEQYF